Listed below are T cell receptor beta chains from one sample, sequenced in a study of response to subunit inactivated influenza vaccine. TCRdb used MiXCR to reprocess the RT-PCR reads, holding one entry per CDR3 protein. The table records 300,000 to 350,000 distinct CDR3 sequences, just over 20% of them present only once. This specimen consisted of PBMCs from blood, obtained 21 months after vaccination. Source of these receptors: a man aged 50 to 69 who received an inactivated influenza vaccine. Both conserved end residues are part of each CDR3. D genes are given only for firm matches. Only some rows state a clone size, as once, few, many or a class for expanded clones.

cdr3_aa	cdr3_nt	clone_size	j_call	d_call	v_call
CASSLGQGGIDYGYTF	TGCGCCAGCAGCCTCGGACAGGGAGGGATCGACTATGGCTACACCTTC	few	TRBJ1-2	TRBD1	TRBV5-1
CASSQDLPLPRGSGNTIYF	TGCGCCAGCAGCCAAGATCTACCGCTCCCACGAGGATCTGGAAACACCATATATTTT	many	TRBJ1-3	.	TRBV4-3
CASTARLTTQYF	TGTGCCAGCACCGCGAGATTGACGACCCAGTACTTC	.	TRBJ2-5	.	TRBV6-2/TRBV6-3
CASSLVGGYSGNTIYF	TGCGCCAGCAGCTTGGTTGGGGGATACTCTGGAAACACCATATATTTT	few	TRBJ1-3	.	TRBV5-1
CASSQESDSGFSPLHF	TGTGCCAGCAGCCAAGAGTCCGACTCGGGCTTTTCACCCCTCCACTTT	.	TRBJ1-6	.	TRBV4-2
CASSLVVRGFGWQYF	TGTGCCAGCAGCTTAGTTGTTCGGGGTTTTGGTTGGCAGTACTTC	.	TRBJ2-7	.	TRBV7-2
CASSSLAGGPTDTQYF	TGTGCCAGCAGCTCGCTAGCGGGAGGGCCCACAGATACGCAGTATTTT	once	TRBJ2-3	TRBD2	TRBV11-2
CASSPDTFFSGANVLTF	TGTGCCAGCAGTCCAGACACCTTCTTCTCTGGGGCCAACGTCCTGACTTTC	.	TRBJ2-6	.	TRBV12-3/TRBV12-4
CASSLWLGTMNTEAFF	TGTGCCAGCAGCTTATGGCTAGGGACCATGAACACTGAAGCTTTCTTT	.	TRBJ1-1	.	TRBV7-9
CASSLAVPAIYEQYF	TGTGCCAGCAGCTTGGCTGTTCCGGCGATTTACGAGCAGTACTTC	.	TRBJ2-7	.	TRBV5-6
CAWSRQGPSGYTF	TGTGCCTGGAGCCGACAGGGCCCCAGTGGCTACACCTTC	.	TRBJ1-2	TRBD1	TRBV30
CASSSPPGDEQFF	TGTGCCAGCAGCTCCCCCCCGGGGGATGAGCAGTTCTTC	.	TRBJ2-1	.	TRBV11-2
CASSLVLLAGSYEQYF	TGTGCCAGCAGCTTAGTCTTACTAGCGGGATCCTACGAGCAGTACTTC	once	TRBJ2-7	TRBD2	TRBV11-2
CSARSQSSYNEQFF	TGCAGTGCAAGAAGCCAGAGCTCCTACAATGAGCAGTTCTTC	.	TRBJ2-1	.	TRBV20-1
CSARPALNTDTQYF	TGCAGTGCTAGACCTGCCTTAAACACAGATACGCAGTATTTT	few	TRBJ2-3	.	TRBV20-1
CASSWGAENGYTF	TGCGCCAGCAGCTGGGGGGCGGAAAACGGCTACACCTTC	many	TRBJ1-2	.	TRBV5-1
CAWSADSNQPQHF	TGTGCCTGGAGTGCAGATAGCAATCAGCCCCAGCATTTT	.	TRBJ1-5	.	TRBV30
CASSDSLNEKLFF	TGTGCCAGCAGTGACTCGCTTAATGAAAAACTGTTTTTT	.	TRBJ1-4	.	TRBV6-4
CASSQRQGPSNEKLFF	TGCGCCAGCAGCCAGAGACAGGGGCCCTCAAATGAAAAACTGTTTTTT	.	TRBJ1-4	TRBD1	TRBV4-1
CASSHPSGELFF	TGTGCCAGCAGCCATCCTTCCGGGGAGCTGTTTTTT	.	TRBJ2-2	.	TRBV12-3/TRBV12-4
CASRGLGETQYF	TGTGCCAGCAGGGGACTCGGGGAGACCCAGTACTTC	few	TRBJ2-5	.	TRBV2
CASSFRDQGFNEQFF	TGTGCCAGCAGCTTCCGGGATCAGGGGTTCAATGAGCAGTTCTTC	.	TRBJ2-1	.	TRBV7-6
CASSLVRTENTEAFF	TGTGCCAGCAGCTTAGTAAGAACAGAAAACACTGAAGCTTTCTTT	many	TRBJ1-1	.	TRBV7-8
CASSNYRGFSPNTDTQYF	TGTGCCAGCAGCAATTACAGGGGGTTCTCACCTAACACAGATACGCAGTATTTT	few	TRBJ2-3	TRBD1	TRBV11-2
CASRTGGLAATGELFF	TGTGCCAGCAGAACCGGGGGACTAGCGGCCACCGGGGAGCTGTTTTTT	.	TRBJ2-2	TRBD2	TRBV5-4
CASSSGTSLAYNEQFF	TGTGCCAGCAGTTCCGGGACTAGCCTAGCCTACAATGAGCAGTTCTTC	.	TRBJ2-1	TRBD2	TRBV6-2/TRBV6-3
CASSIYRGPYEQYF	TGTGCCAGCAGTATCTACAGGGGACCCTACGAGCAGTACTTC	.	TRBJ2-7	TRBD1	TRBV28
CASRGLAGGLWQFF	TGTGCCAGCAGAGGACTAGCGGGAGGGCTTTGGCAGTTCTTC	.	TRBJ2-1	TRBD2	TRBV12-3/TRBV12-4
CSAPGRHFSYNSPLHF	TGCAGTGCTCCTGGACGGCACTTCTCCTATAATTCACCCCTCCACTTT	.	TRBJ1-6	.	TRBV20-1
CASSQTPQGATDTQYF	TGTGCCAGCAGCCAAACTCCACAGGGGGCCACAGATACGCAGTATTTT	once	TRBJ2-3	TRBD1	TRBV6-1
CASSQILSSGNTIYF	TGTGCCAGCAGCCAAATACTGTCCTCTGGAAACACCATATATTTT	few	TRBJ1-3	.	TRBV5-5
CASSSRDNNQETQYF	TGTGCCAGCAGTTCCCGGGACAACAACCAAGAGACCCAGTACTTC	few	TRBJ2-5	.	TRBV28
CASSSSGGHPYEQYF	TGTGCCAGCAGCTCCTCCGGGGGACATCCATACGAGCAGTACTTC	few	TRBJ2-7	.	TRBV7-2
CASSPVPGALKTGELFF	TGTGCCAGCTCACCCGTACCGGGGGCGCTTAAGACCGGGGAGCTGTTTTTT	few	TRBJ2-2	.	TRBV18
CASSLQGANYGYTF	TGTGCCAGTAGTCTACAGGGAGCTAACTATGGCTACACCTTC	.	TRBJ1-2	.	TRBV19
CASSMLGAEAFF	TGTGCCAGTAGTATGTTAGGGGCTGAAGCTTTCTTT	.	TRBJ1-1	.	TRBV19
CSVKGTSGGVDTQYF	TGCAGCGTGAAAGGGACTAGCGGGGGGGTAGATACGCAGTATTTT	few	TRBJ2-3	TRBD2	TRBV29-1
CASSFGVSTEAFF	TGTGCCAGCAGTTTTGGGGTGAGCACTGAAGCTTTCTTT	.	TRBJ1-1	.	TRBV12-3/TRBV12-4
CASSAALGTGGYNEQFF	TGTGCCAGCAGTGCCGCGCTTGGGACAGGGGGATACAATGAGCAGTTCTTC	few	TRBJ2-1	TRBD1	TRBV5-8
CASSFGHGNQPQHF	TGCGCCAGCAGCTTTGGGCACGGCAATCAGCCCCAGCATTTT	few	TRBJ1-5	.	TRBV5-1
CSGRGSLGEQYF	TGCAGCGGTCGGGGGTCCCTCGGGGAGCAGTACTTC	few	TRBJ2-7	.	TRBV29-1
CSASELGVWGQPQHF	TGCAGTGCTAGTGAGTTGGGGGTTTGGGGACAGCCCCAGCATTTT	few	TRBJ1-5	.	TRBV20-1
CASSYDRGLGYTF	TGTGCCAGCAGTTACGACAGGGGGCTTGGCTACACCTTC	.	TRBJ1-2	TRBD1	TRBV6-2/TRBV6-3
CSAHPSVGQGDATNEKLFF	TGCAGTGCCCACCCCTCGGTGGGACAGGGGGATGCAACTAATGAAAAACTGTTTTTT	few	TRBJ1-4	TRBD1	TRBV20-1
CASSPGQTEAFF	TGTGCCAGCAGCCCGGGGCAGACTGAAGCTTTCTTT	few	TRBJ1-1	.	TRBV6-2/TRBV6-3
CASSPNDRDTGELFF	TGTGCCAGCTCACCTAACGACAGAGACACCGGGGAGCTGTTTTTT	.	TRBJ2-2	.	TRBV18
CASSLTRSSYNEQFF	TGTGCCAGCAGCTTGACACGTAGCTCCTACAATGAGCAGTTCTTC	few	TRBJ2-1	.	TRBV7-2
CASSSQGALTDTQYF	TGTGCCAGCAGCTCCCAGGGGGCCCTCACAGATACGCAGTATTTT	.	TRBJ2-3	TRBD1	TRBV7-8
CASSNSNRAAPLHF	TGTGCCAGCAGCAATAGTAACAGGGCCGCACCCCTCCACTTT	.	TRBJ1-6	.	TRBV28
CSVDSGTRETQYF	TGCAGCGTTGATTCAGGGACCCGGGAGACCCAGTACTTC	many	TRBJ2-5	.	TRBV29-1
CASSLNTGAYGYTF	TGTGCCAGCAGCTTAAACACAGGGGCCTATGGCTACACCTTC	few	TRBJ1-2	TRBD1	TRBV7-8
CASSLAGRTILVGEPETQYF	TGCGCCAGCAGCTTGGCGGGAAGGACAATCTTGGTCGGGGAACCAGAGACCCAGTACTTC	few	TRBJ2-5	.	TRBV5-1
CASSEDGTGELFF	TGCGCCAGCAGCGAGGATGGCACCGGGGAGCTGTTTTTT	.	TRBJ2-2	.	TRBV5-1